Listed below are T cell receptor beta chains from one sample, sequenced in a study of cytotoxic CD8 clonotypes in ibrutinib-treated CLL. Using immunoSEQ multiplex PCR, the repertoire was profiled, and TCRdb retains in-frame clones only, with some absent. This repertoire shows around 200,000 clones, approximately 70% found once; its top ten account for 5.9%. This specimen was PBMCs, taken after 12 months of ibrutinib treatment. These TCRs come from a human donor with chronic lymphocytic leukemia. Each CDR3 is given with its conserved first and last residue. Each record gives: clone size, J gene, V gene, D gene, CDR3 length, CDR3 DNA, CDR3 protein. The D gene is left open where the match is weak. Part of the rows lack a size; the others show once, few, many or a class for expanded clones.

few,TRBJ1-6,TRBV6-5,-,15,TGTGCCAGCAGTATCTACAGGGAGAATAATTCACCCCTCCACTTT,CASSIYRENNSPLHF
-,TRBJ1-5,TRBV6-5,-,15,TGTGCCAGCAGTCCAATGACAGGACCGAATCAGCCCCAGCATTTT,CASSPMTGPNQPQHF
-,TRBJ2-3,TRBV30,TRBD2,16,TGTGCCTGGAGCGGCCCGACTAGCGGGGGGGCAGATACGCAGTATTTT,CAWSGPTSGGADTQYF
-,TRBJ1-5,TRBV6-5,-,14,TGTGCCAGCAGTGACCCTTATAGCAATCAGCCCCAGCATTTT,CASSDPYSNQPQHF
-,TRBJ2-4,TRBV29-1,-,13,TGCAGCGTTTTAAGGGAAGCCAAAAACATTCAGTACTTC,CSVLREAKNIQYF
-,TRBJ1-1,TRBV5-1,TRBD1,14,TGCGCCAGCAGCTCGTCCCGGGACAGGGTTCGGGCTTTCTTT,CASSSSRDRVRAFF
-,TRBJ2-7,TRBV28,-,16,TGTGCCAGCAGTAGAGCAGGGGGAGGAGCCCCCTACGAGCAGTACTTC,CASSRAGGGAPYEQYF
-,TRBJ2-7,TRBV30,-,13,TGTGCCTGGACAACGACTGCCTCCGGCGAGCAGTACTTC,CAWTTTASGEQYF
-,TRBJ2-3,TRBV7-9,-,15,TGTGCCAGCAGCCCGAGGGGGGCGAGGACAGATACGCAGTATTTT,CASSPRGARTDTQYF
-,TRBJ2-3,TRBV7-8,TRBD2,16,TGTGCCAGCAGCTCCCTGACTAGCGGGGGATCAGATACGCAGTATTTT,CASSSLTSGGSDTQYF
-,TRBJ2-7,TRBV7-7,-,13,TGTGCCAGCAGCCCTGGACAGCTCTACGAGCAGTACTTC,CASSPGQLYEQYF
-,TRBJ1-1,TRBV2,-,13,TGTGCCACCAACCTCTGGGTGAACACTGAAGCTTTCTTT,CATNLWVNTEAFF
-,TRBJ1-5,TRBV7-2,-,15,TGTGCCAGCAGCGCAGGCGGGTTTGGCAATCAGCCCCAGCATTTT,CASSAGGFGNQPQHF
-,TRBJ1-5,TRBV6-5,TRBD1,16,TGTGCCAGCAGTTCGACGGGGACAGGGCTCAATCAGCCCCAGCATTTT,CASSSTGTGLNQPQHF
-,TRBJ2-7,TRBV4-1,-,14,TGCGCCAGCAGCCATATACTCCGGGACACCGGGCAGTACTTC,CASSHILRDTGQYF
once,TRBJ1-1,TRBV10-1,TRBD1,13,TGCGCCAGCAGGGACAGGGAGAACACTGAAGCTTTCTTT,CASRDRENTEAFF
-,TRBJ2-1,TRBV30,TRBD2,16,TGTGCCTGGAGATCAGGACTAGCGGGGTTAGGAGGCGAGCAGTTCTTC,CAWRSGLAGLGGEQFF
-,TRBJ1-2,TRBV28,TRBD1,13,TGTGCCAGCAGTTTAACGGGACAGCGCGGCTACACCTTC,CASSLTGQRGYTF
-,TRBJ2-3,TRBV11-3,-,17,TGTGCCAGCAGCTTCTGGGGGGCGGATTTAGGCACAGATACGCAGTATTTT,CASSFWGADLGTDTQYF
-,TRBJ1-4,TRBV5-1,-,15,TGCGCCAGCAGCTTGGATCCAGGGGTTAATGAAAAACTGTTTTTT,CASSLDPGVNEKLFF
-,TRBJ1-5,TRBV28,-,15,TGTGCCAGCAGTCTGCCAGGAGGGAGCAATCAGCCCCAGCATTTT,CASSLPGGSNQPQHF
-,TRBJ2-7,TRBV28,TRBD1,19,TGTGCCAGCAGACCGAGCCCGGGACAGGGGCCGACGTTACTCTACGAGCAGTACTTC,CASRPSPGQGPTLLYEQYF
-,TRBJ2-3,TRBV11-3,TRBD2,16,TGTGCCAGCAGCTTAGCCATCCAGCGGGAGGCAGATACGCAGTATTTT,CASSLAIQREADTQYF
-,TRBJ2-2,TRBV28,TRBD1,15,TGTGCCAGCAGTTGGACAGGGGGCGGGTCCGGGGAGCTGTTTTTT,CASSWTGGGSGELFF
-,TRBJ1-4,TRBV19,-,17,TGTGCCAGTACAATTGGAAGGCGCGCGGGTATTAGTGAAAAACTGTTTTTT,CASTIGRRAGISEKLFF
-,TRBJ1-2,TRBV9,-,11,TGTGCCAGCAGCGTAGGTTTCGGCTACACCTTC,CASSVGFGYTF
-,TRBJ2-6,TRBV7-2,-,17,TGTGCCAGCAACCTGGGGCCGTCGAGGGCCGGGGCCAACGTCCTGACTTTC,CASNLGPSRAGANVLTF
-,TRBJ2-1,TRBV30,-,13,TGTGCCTGGAGTGCCACTGGTGGGCGCGAGCAGTTCTTC,CAWSATGGREQFF